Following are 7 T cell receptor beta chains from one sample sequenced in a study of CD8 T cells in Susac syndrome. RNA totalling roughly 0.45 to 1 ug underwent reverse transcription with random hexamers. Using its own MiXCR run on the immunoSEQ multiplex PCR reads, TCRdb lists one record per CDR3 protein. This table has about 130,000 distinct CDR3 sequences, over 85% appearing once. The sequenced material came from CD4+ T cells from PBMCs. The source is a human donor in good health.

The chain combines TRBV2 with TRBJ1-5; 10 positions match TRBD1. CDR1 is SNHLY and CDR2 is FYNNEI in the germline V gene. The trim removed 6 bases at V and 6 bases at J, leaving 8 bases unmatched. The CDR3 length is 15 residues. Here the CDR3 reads CASSPRDRGIQPQHF. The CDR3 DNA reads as TGTGCCAGCAGCCCTCGGGACAGGGGAATTCAGCCCCAGCATTTT. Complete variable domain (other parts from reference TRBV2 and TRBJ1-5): EPEVTQTPSHQVTQMGQEVILRCVPISNHLYFYWYRQILGQKVEFLVSFYNNEISEKSEIFDDQFSVERPDGSNFTLKIRSTKLEDSAMYFCASSPRDRGIQPQHFGDGTRLSIL.

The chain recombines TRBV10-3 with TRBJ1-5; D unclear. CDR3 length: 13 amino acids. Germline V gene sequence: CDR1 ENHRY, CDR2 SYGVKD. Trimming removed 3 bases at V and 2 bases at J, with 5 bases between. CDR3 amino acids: CAISDGGNQPQHF. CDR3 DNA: TGTGCCATCAGTGACGGGGGCAATCAGCCCCAGCATTTT.

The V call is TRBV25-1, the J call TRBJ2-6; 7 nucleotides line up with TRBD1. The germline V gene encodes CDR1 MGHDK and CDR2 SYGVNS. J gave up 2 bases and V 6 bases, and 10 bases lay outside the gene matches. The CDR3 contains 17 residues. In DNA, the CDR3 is TGTGCCAGCAGGGATACACAGGGGACCCCTGGGGCCAACGTCCTGACTTTC. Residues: CASRDTQGTPGANVLTF.

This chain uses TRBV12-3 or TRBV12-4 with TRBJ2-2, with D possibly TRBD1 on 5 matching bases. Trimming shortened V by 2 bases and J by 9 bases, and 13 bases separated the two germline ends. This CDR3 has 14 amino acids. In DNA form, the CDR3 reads TGTGCCAGCAGTTTATCGGACACCGCCTGGGAGCTGTTTTTT. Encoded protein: CASSLSDTAWELFF.

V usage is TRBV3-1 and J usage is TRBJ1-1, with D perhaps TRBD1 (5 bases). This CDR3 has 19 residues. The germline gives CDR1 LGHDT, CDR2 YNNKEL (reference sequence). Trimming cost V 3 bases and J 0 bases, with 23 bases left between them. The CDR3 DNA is TGTGCCAGCAGCCATTCGGGGCCCCTGGGGGGAGGTCTGAACACTGAAGCTTTCTTT. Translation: CASSHSGPLGGGLNTEAFF.

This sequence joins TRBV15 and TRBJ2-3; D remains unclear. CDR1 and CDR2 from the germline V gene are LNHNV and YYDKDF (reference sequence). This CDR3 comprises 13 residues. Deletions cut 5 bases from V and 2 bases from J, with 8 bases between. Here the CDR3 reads CATSSGPTDTQYF. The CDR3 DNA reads TGTGCCACCAGCTCTGGACCCACAGATACGCAGTATTTT.

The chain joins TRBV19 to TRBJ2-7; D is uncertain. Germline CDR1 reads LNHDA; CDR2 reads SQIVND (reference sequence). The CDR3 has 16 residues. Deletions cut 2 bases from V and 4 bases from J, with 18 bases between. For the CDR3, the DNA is TGTGCCAGTAGTATAACGGGTCAGGACGGATTGTACGAGCAGTACTTC. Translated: CASSITGQDGLYEQYF.